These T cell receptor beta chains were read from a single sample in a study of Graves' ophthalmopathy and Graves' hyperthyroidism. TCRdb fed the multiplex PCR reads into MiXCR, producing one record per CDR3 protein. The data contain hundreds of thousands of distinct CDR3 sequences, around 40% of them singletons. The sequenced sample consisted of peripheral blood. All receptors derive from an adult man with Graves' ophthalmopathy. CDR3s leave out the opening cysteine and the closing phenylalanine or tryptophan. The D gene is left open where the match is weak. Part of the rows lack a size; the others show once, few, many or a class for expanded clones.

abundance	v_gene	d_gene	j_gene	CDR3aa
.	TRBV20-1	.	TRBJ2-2	SAPWRAGELF
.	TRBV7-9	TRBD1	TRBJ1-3	ASSPRTGDTIY
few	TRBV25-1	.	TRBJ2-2	ASSFIPVGELF
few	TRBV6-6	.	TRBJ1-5	ASSYYSVNQPQH
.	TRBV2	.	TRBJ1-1	VSSLGRGLNTEAF
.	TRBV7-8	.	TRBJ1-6	ASSQCAGSYVH
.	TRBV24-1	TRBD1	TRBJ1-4	ATSDPGTGANEKLF
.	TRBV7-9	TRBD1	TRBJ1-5	ASSARGGGSNQPQH
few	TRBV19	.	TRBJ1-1	ASSTPPVMNTEAF
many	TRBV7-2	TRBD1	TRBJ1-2	ASSLGGRGQGRGYT
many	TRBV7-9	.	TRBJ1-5	ASSFGGDQPQH
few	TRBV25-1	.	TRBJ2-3	ASGTRGVSTDTQY
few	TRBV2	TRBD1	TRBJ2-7	ASRGLDRDVGEQY
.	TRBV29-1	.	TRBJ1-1	SAGKADHTEAF
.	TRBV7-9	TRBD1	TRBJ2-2	ASSVQGANTGELF
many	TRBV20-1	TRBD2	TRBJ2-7	SATRSRGLAAEQY
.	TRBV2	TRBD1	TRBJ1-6	ASSYRGATGALH
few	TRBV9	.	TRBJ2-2	ASSGRTDANTGELF
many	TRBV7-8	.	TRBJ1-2	ASSLVGPGYGYT
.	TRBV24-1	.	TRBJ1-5	ATSARGTLNQPQH
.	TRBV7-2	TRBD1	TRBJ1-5	ASSFGTGTGGETQH
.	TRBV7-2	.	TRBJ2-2	ASSLVQYTGELF
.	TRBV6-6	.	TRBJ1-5	ASRSTTDWHQPQH
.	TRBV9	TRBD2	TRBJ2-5	ASSGPGGKQETQY
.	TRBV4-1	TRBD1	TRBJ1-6	ASSQDRQGLSPLH
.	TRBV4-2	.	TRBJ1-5	ASSQDLGGSQPQH
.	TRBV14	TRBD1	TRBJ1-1	ASSQISGGGTEAF
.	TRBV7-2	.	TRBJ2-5	ASSLQPAEETQY
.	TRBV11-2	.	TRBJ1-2	ASSLPGRNYGYT
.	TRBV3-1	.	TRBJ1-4	ASSQDLGSLAEKLF
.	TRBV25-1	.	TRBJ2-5	ASSHDSRETQY
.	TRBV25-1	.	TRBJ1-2	ASWSQRGAT
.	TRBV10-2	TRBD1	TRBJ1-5	ASRKDRGPSWPQH
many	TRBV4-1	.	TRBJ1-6	ASSQERSSYNSPLH
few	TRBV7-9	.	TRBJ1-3	ASSPKAGATRGNTIY
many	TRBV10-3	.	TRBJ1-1	AIRDPEALNTEAF
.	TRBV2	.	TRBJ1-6	AIWWASYNSPLH
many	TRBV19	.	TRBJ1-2	ASSPSGNYGYT
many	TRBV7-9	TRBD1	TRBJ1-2	ASSWDDRAQHYGYT
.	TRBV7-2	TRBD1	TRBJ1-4	ASSLRFTGTGATNEKLF
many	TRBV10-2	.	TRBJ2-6	ASSQGFDNVLT
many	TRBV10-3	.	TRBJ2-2	AIRPGDTGELF
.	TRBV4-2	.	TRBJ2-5	ASSPDFRTQY
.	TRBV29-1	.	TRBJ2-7	SARDSRSSYEQY
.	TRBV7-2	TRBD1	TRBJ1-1	ASSPGQGVSMNTEAF
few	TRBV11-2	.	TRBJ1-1	ASSPTLGRLGTEAF
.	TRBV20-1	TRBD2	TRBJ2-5	SAQPGLAGIQETQY
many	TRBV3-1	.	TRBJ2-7	ASSQRSSYEQY